What follows is one T cell receptor (beta chain) and its context. Its antigen is as yet unknown. This entry is derived from a study of vaccination effects on CD4 cells after COVID-19. Under the ViraFEST assay, PBMC were stimulated with viral peptide pools so that antigen-specific CD4+ T cells expanded. Sequencing was performed afterwards. Upon completion of about eleven days in culture, CD4+ T cells were isolated. The CDR3 runs to 15 residues. The germline V gene has CDR1 MNHNS and CDR2 SASEGT. V dropped 2 bases and J dropped 0 bases, with 10 bases sitting between them. Sequencing was performed with immunoSEQ multiplex PCR; in TCRdb, only in-frame clones are kept and a portion is missing. The sample has approximately 87,000 clones, about 74% seen once.

The chain has TRBV6-1 and TRBJ1-1, with D unresolved. The origin of this receptor is a human donor who received a COVID-19 vaccine. The material sequenced was CD4+ T cells from PBMCs cultured with HCoV-229E spike peptides, taken before COVID-19 vaccination. In nucleotides, the CDR3 is TGTGCCAGCAGTGAATACGACACCTTGAACACTGAAGCTTTCTTT. It is translated as CASSEYDTLNTEAFF.